Listed here are 9 T cell receptor beta chains from one sample, sequenced in a study of blood T cell repertoires in COVID-19. Produced via immunoSEQ multiplex PCR; TCRdb's table is partial and in-frame only. The table lists over 90,000 clones, about 90% of them singletons. Material for sequencing was peripheral blood. The receptors originated from a human donor in a cohort sampled during active COVID-19.

The chain employs TRBV27 and TRBJ1-5; D is uncertain. The V end lost 5 bases, the J end lost 4 bases, and 18 bases lay between the germline ends. Germline-derived CDR1 and CDR2 are MNHEY and SMNVEV (reference sequence). The CDR3 is 16 amino acids. CDR3 in DNA: TGTGCCAGCAGTAAAGGAGATTATAGCGGAAATCAGCCCCAGCATTTT. Its protein product is CASSKGDYSGNQPQHF.

This chain links TRBV18 with TRBJ1-2, with TRBD1 identical over 12 bases. This CDR3 has 17 residues. V was pared by 3 bases and J by 4 bases, with 9 bases of the junction left unmatched. Germline V lookup: CDR1 KGHSH, CDR2 LQKENI. Here the CDR3 DNA reads TGTGCCAGCTCACCGTTTGAGCTGGGACAGGGGGCCTATGGCTACACCTTC. It is translated as CASSPFELGQGAYGYTF.

This clone has only one observation. The chain is built from TRBV7-2 and TRBJ1-2; TRBD1 is a possible D gene (6 bases). This CDR3 has 14 residues. Between the trimmed V and J ends, which lost 3 bases and 3 bases, there was a span of 11 bases. The germline V gene encodes CDR1 SGHTA and CDR2 FQGNSA. The CDR3 DNA reads as TGTGCCAGCAGCTTGGGGGGGCAGTACTATGGCTACACCTTC. This encodes CASSLGGQYYGYTF. The whole variable domain, remainder taken from reference TRBV7-2 and TRBJ1-2, is GAGVSQSPSNKVTEKGKDVELRCDPISGHTALYWYRQSLGQGLEFLIYFQGNSAPDKSGLPSDRFSAERTGGSVSTLTIQRTQQEDSAVYLCASSLGGQYYGYTFGSGTRLTVV.

This chain links TRBV5-1 with TRBJ1-4, with 7 bases fitting TRBD1. Trimming removed 4 bases from V and 0 bases from J; junction bases left unmatched: 6. This CDR3 contains 16 residues. CDR1 SGHRS and CDR2 YFSETQ come from the germline V gene. The CDR3 is CASSTGQASTNEKLFF. CDR3 nucleotide sequence: TGCGCCAGCAGCACCGGACAGGCTTCAACTAATGAAAAACTGTTTTTT.

As DNA, the CDR3 is TGCGCCAGCAGCGGTTCTAGCCCCGAGACCCAGTACTTC. Encoded protein: CASSGSSPETQYF. V usage is TRBV10-2 and J usage is TRBJ2-5; D is possibly TRBD2 (5 bases). The CDR3 is 13 amino acids. The germline gives CDR1 WSHSY, CDR2 SAAADI. The V and J ends lost 6 bases and 5 bases respectively, with 13 bases between them.

The chain uses TRBV15 and TRBJ2-1; 8 nucleotides align to TRBD2. Germline CDR1 and CDR2: LNHNV and YYDKDF (reference sequence). With V trimmed by 9 bases and J by 4 bases, 11 bases remained unmatched. The CDR3 extends over 15 amino acids. The CDR3 is CATAGGTSGYNEQFF. DNA for the CDR3: TGTGCCACTGCGGGGGGAACTAGCGGTTACAATGAGCAGTTCTTC.

V gene TRBV28 combines with J gene TRBJ1-3, with D perhaps matching TRBD1 (5 bases). Deletions cut 7 bases from V and 0 bases from J, with 10 bases between. The CDR3 consists of 14 residues. Germline CDR1 MDHEN, CDR2 SYDVKM. The DNA of the CDR3 is TGTGCCAGCAAGACAGTGCACTCTGGAAACACCATATATTTT. Residues: CASKTVHSGNTIYF. Looking up the rest from reference TRBV28 and TRBJ1-3 gives the full variable domain: DVKVTQSSRYLVKRTGEKVFLECVQDMDHENMFWYRQDPGLGLRLIYFSYDVKMKEKGDIPEGYSVSREKKERFSLILESASTNQTSMYLCASKTVHSGNTIYFGEGSWLTVV.

The V call is TRBV28, the J call TRBJ1-5, with unresolved D. The germline gives CDR1 MDHEN, CDR2 SYDVKM. V gave up 5 bases and J gave up 6 bases, with 8 bases separating them. This CDR3 contains 12 residues. The CDR3 loop is CASSEIGQPQHF. The DNA for the CDR3 is TGTGCCAGCAGTGAAATCGGTCAGCCCCAGCATTTT.

The V gene is TRBV4-1, the J gene TRBJ1-2, with no clear D. Germline V CDR1 and CDR2: MGHRA, YSYEKL. Trimming left V 4 bases short and J 6 bases short, with 18 bases between. The CDR3 spans 15 residues. The CDR3 DNA follows: TGCGCCAGCAGCCGACCGGGAGTGACCGTGGATGGCTACACCTTC. This encodes CASSRPGVTVDGYTF.